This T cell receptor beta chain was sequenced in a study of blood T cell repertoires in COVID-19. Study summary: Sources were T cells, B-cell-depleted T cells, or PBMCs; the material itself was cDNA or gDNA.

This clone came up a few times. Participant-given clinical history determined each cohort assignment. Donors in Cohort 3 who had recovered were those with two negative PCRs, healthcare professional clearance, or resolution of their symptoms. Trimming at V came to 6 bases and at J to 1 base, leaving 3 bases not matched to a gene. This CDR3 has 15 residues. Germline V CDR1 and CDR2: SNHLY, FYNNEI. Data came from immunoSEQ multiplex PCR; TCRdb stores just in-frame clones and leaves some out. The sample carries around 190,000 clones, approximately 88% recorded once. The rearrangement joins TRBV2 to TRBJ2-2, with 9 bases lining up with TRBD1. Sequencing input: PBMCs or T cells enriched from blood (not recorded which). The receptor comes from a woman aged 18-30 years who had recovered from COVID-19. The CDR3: CASSRQGGNTGELFF. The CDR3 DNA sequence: TGTGCCAGCAGCCGACAGGGGGGGAACACCGGGGAGCTGTTTTTT.